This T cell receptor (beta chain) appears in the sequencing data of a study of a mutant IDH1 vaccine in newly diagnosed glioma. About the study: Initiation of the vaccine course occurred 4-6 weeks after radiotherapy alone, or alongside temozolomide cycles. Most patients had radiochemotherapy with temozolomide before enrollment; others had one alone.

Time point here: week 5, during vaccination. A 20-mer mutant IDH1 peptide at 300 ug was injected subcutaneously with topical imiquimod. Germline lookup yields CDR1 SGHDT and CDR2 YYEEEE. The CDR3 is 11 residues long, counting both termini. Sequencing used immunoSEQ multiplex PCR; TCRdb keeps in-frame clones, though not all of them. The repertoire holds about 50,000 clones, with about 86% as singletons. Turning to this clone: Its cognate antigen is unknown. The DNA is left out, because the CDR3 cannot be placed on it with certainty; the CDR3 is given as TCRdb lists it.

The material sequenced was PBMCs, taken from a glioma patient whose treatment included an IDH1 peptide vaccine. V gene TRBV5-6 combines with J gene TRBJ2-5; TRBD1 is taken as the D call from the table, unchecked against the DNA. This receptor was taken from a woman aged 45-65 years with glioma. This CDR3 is CASSFGQGSYF.